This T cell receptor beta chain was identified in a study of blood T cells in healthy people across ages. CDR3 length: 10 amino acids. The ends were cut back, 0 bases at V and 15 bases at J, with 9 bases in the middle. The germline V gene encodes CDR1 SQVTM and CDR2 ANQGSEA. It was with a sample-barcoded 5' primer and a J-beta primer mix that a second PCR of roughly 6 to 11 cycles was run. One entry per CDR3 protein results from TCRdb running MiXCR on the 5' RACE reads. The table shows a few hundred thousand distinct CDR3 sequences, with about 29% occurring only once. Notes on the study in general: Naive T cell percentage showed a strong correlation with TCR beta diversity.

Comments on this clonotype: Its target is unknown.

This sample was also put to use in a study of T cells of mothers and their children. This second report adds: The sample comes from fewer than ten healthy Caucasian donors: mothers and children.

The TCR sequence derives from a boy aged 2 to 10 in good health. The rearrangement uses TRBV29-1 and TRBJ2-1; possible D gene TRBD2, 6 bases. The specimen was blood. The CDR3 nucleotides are TGCAGCGTTGAAGACGGGAGAGTGTTCTTC. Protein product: CSVEDGRVFF.